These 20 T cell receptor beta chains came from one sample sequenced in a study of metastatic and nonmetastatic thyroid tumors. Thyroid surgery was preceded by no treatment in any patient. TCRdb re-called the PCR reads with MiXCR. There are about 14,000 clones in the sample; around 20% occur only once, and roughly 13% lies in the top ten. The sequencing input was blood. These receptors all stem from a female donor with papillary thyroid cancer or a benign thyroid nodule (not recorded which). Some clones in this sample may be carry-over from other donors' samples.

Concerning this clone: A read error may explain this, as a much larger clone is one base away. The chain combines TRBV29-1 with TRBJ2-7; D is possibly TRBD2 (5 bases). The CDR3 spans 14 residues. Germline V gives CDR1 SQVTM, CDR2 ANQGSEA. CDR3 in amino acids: CSAEDSRWRREQYF. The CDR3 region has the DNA TGCAGCGCTGAAGATTCTCGCTGGAGGAGGGAGCAGTACTTC.

CDR3 region: CASSLYRGTEAFF. The CDR3 DNA reads as TGTGCCAGCAGCTTATACAGGGGCACTGAAGCTTTCTTT. The genes are TRBV7-9 and TRBJ1-1; 7 bases are shared with TRBD1. Trimming removed 2 bases from V and 4 bases from J; junction bases left unmatched: 1. This CDR3 has 13 amino acids. Per the germline V gene, CDR1 is SEHNR and CDR2 is FQNEAQ (reference sequence).

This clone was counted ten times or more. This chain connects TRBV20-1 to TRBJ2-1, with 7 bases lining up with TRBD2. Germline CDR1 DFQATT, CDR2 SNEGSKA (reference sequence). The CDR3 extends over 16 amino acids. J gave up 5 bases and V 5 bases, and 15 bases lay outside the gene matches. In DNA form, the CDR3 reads TGCAGTGCTTCCCGACTAAGTGGGGGGGACCACAATGAGCAGTTCTTC. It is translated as CSASRLSGGDHNEQFF.

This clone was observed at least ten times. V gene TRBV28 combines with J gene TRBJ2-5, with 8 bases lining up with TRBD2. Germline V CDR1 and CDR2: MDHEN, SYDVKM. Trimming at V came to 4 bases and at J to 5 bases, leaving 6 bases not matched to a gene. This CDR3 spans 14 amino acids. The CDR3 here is CASSSRTSRETQYF. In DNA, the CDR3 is TGTGCCAGCAGTTCGAGGACTAGCCGGGAGACCCAGTACTTC.

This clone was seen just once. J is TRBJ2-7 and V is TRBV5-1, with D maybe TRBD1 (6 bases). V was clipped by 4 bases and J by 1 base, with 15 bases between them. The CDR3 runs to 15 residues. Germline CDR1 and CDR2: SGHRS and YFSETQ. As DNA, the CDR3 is TGCGCCAGCAGCCCTACAGGGCTACTGTCCTACGAGCAGTACTTC. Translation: CASSPTGLLSYEQYF.

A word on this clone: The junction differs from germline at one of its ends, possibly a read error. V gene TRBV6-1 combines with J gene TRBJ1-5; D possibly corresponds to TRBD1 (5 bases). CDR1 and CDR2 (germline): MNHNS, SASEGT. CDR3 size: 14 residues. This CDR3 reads CAISRQPANQPQHF. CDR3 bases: TGTGCCATCAGTAGACAGCCTGCAAATCAGCCCCAGCATTTT.

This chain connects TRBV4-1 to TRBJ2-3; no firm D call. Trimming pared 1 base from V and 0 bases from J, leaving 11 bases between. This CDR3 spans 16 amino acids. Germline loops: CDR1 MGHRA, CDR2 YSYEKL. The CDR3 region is CASSQGAQPSTDTQYF. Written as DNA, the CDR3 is TGCGCCAGCAGCCAAGGAGCACAGCCTAGCACAGATACGCAGTATTTT.

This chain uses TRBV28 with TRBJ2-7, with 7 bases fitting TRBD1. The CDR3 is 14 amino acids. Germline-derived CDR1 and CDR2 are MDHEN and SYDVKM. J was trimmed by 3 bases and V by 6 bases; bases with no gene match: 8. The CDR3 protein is CASSKTGLFYEQYF. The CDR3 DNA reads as TGTGCCAGCAGCAAGACAGGGCTCTTCTACGAGCAGTACTTC.

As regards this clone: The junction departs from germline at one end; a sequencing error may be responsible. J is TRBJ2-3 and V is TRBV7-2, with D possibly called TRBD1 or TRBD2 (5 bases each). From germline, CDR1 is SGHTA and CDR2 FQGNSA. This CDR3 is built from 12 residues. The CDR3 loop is CASSLGRDHEDF. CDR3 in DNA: TGTGCCAGCAGCTTAGGCCGGGACCATGAGGATTTT.

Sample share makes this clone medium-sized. The CDR3 loop is CASSPGPRSYSEQFF. In DNA, the CDR3 is TGTGCCAGCAGCCCGGGTCCAAGAAGTTATAGTGAGCAGTTCTTC. The V gene is TRBV7-2, the J gene TRBJ2-1; D uncertain. Germline V gene lookup returns CDR1 SGHTA and CDR2 FQGNSA. Between the trimmed V and J ends, which lost 5 bases and 9 bases, there was a span of 20 bases. CDR3 length: 15 residues.

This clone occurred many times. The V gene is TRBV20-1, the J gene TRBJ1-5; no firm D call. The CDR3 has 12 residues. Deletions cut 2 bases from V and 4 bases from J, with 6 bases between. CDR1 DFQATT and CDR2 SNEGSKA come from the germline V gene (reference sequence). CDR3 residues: CSARQENQPQHF. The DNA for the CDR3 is TGCAGTGCTAGACAGGAAAATCAGCCCCAGCATTTT.

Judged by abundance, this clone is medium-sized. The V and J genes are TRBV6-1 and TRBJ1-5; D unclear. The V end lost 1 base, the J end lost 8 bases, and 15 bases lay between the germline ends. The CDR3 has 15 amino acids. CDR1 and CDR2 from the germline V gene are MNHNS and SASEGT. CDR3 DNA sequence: TGTGCCAGCAGTGAAGAGTGGGGAGGGTTGGAGCCCCAGCATTTT. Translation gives CASSEEWGGLEPQHF.

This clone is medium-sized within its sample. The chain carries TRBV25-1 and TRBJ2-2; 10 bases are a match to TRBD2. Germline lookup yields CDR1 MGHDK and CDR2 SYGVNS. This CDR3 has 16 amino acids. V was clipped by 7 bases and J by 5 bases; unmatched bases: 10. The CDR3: CASTDLAGVGTGELFF. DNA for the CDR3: TGTGCCAGCACTGACCTAGCGGGAGTAGGGACCGGGGAGCTGTTTTTT.

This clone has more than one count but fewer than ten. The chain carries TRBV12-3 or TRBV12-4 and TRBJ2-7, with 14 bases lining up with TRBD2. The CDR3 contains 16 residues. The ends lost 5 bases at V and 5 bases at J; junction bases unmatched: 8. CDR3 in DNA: TGTGCCAGCAGTCTACGACTAGCGGGAGGGCCCGACGAGCAGTACTTC. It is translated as CASSLRLAGGPDEQYF.

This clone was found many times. CDR3 in amino acids: CASSQDSNEQFF. DNA for the CDR3: TGCGCCAGCAGCCAAGACTCCAATGAGCAGTTCTTC. The chain couples TRBV4-3 to TRBJ2-1; D unresolved. Germline-derived CDR1 and CDR2 are LGHNA and YSLEER. V lost 0 bases to trimming and J lost 6 bases, with 3 bases between them. The CDR3 is 12 amino acids.

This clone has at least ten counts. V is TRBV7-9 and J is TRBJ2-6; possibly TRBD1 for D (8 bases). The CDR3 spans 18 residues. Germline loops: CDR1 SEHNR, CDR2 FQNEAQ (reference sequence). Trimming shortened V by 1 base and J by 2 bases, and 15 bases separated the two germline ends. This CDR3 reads CASSLDRGGLPGANVLTF. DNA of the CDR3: TGTGCCAGCAGCTTAGACAGGGGGGGTCTACCTGGGGCCAACGTCCTGACTTTC.

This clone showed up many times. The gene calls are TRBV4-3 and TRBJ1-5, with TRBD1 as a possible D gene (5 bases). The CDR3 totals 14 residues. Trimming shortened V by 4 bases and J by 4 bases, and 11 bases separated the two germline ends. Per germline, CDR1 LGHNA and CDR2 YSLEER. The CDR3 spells CASSPGYGNQPQHF. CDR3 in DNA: TGCGCCAGCAGCCCAGGGTATGGGAATCAGCCCCAGCATTTT.

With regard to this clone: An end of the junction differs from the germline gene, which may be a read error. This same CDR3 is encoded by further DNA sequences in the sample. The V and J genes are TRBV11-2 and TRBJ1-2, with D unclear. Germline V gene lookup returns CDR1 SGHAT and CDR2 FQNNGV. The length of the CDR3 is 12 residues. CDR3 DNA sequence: TGTGCCAGCAGCTTAGTGGGATATGGCTACACATTC. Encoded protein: CASSLVGYGYTF.

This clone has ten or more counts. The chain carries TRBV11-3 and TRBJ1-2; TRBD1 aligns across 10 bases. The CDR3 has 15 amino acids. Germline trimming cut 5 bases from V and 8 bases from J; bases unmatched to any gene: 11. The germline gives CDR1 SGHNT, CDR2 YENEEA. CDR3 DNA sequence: TGTGCCAGCAGCACCGGACAGGGGGAAGCGGAGGGCTACACCTTC. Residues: CASSTGQGEAEGYTF.

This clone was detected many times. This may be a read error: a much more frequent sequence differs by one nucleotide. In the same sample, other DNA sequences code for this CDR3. CDR3 sequence: CASSPIAGGATDTQYF. The CDR3 DNA reads as TGTGCCAGCAGCCCCATAGCGGGGGGAGCCACAGATACGCAGTATTTT. This chain uses TRBV3-1 with TRBJ2-3; 10 nucleotides match TRBD2. V lost 4 bases, J lost 2 bases, and 6 bases stayed unmatched. Germline assignment: CDR1 LGHDT and CDR2 YNNKEL (reference sequence). The CDR3 is 16 amino acids.